This TCR beta chain stems from a study of Ad26.COV2.S vaccination and SARS-CoV-2 variants. Repertoires were generated with immunoSEQ multiplex PCR, while TCRdb's copy carries only in-frame clones and drops some. This table has around 400,000 clones, 75% to 90% appearing once. Treatment given: roughly 18 received Ad26.COV2.S at low or high dose, single or two shots; five or six received placebo; per-sample allocation not given. The samples were gathered on day 63 after the first injection of vaccine or placebo. Donation came from an adult in Boston who was aged 18-55 years. With 2 bases removed from V and 5 bases from J, the gap between germline ends came to 10 bases. Germline V lookup: CDR1 SGHRS, CDR2 YFSETQ. The CDR3 is made up of 13 amino acids.

The TCR was taken from a person between 18 and 65 years old who received the Ad26.COV2.S COVID-19 vaccine or a placebo. The material sequenced was peripheral blood, taken in a trial of Ad26.COV2.S vaccine versus placebo. V usage is TRBV5-1 and J usage is TRBJ2-5; no firm D call. CDR3 residues: CASSLVLRETQYF. CDR3 DNA sequence: TGCGCCAGCAGCTTAGTACTGCGGGAGACCCAGTACTTC.